The clone carrying this TCR beta chain appeared a few times. Antigen specificity is unknown. TCRdb analysed the RACE reads with MiXCR anew, one entry per CDR3 protein. The sample contains around 120,000 distinct CDR3 sequences, approximately 12% of which appear only once. This specimen belongs to a study of human T cells and chemical hapten exposure. Study context: Small discrepancies in pooled library volume mainly accounted for the varying TCR yields per sample.

Study-level results: The formation of large CDR3 similarity clusters by expanded TCRs significantly exceeded that of controls.

V was clipped by 4 bases and J by 4 bases, with 10 bases between them. The germline gives CDR1 LGHNA, CDR2 YSLEER. The CDR3 contains 13 residues. Time point described: pre-sensitization, week 0. Treatment specified: therapeutic diphenylcyclopropenone sensitization with weekly scalp DPC. The chain carries TRBV4-3 and TRBJ2-5; D gene ambiguous. The clonotype comes from a woman between 18 and 30 years old with alopecia areata. Some clones in this sample may be carry-over from other donors' samples. The source was whole blood, collected in connection with sensitization to the hapten diphenylcyclopropenone (DPC). For the CDR3, the DNA is TGCGCCAGCAGCCCCACTACCAGAGAGACCCAGTACTTC. Amino acids: CASSPTTRETQYF.